Listed below are T cell receptor beta chains from one sample, sequenced in a study of CD8+ T cells in alopecia areata. TCRdb's copy holds only in-frame clones and misses some; the assay was immunoSEQ multiplex PCR. The sample contains 120,000 to 150,000 clones, approximately 80% of which appear only once. Sequencing used CD8+ T cells sorted from blood, obtained at week 4, from a patient treated with tofacitinib. The receptor set was obtained from a human donor with alopecia areata. The CDR3 runs from the conserved cysteine through the conserved F or W. D genes are given only for firm matches. Clone size is stated in some rows and not others, as once, few, many or a class when expanded.

d_gene	abundance	v_gene	j_gene	CDR3nt	CDR3aa
TRBD2	.	TRBV7-2	TRBJ2-7	TGTGCCAGCAGCGAGAGGACTAGCGGGGGGGCCTTCTTCTACGAGCAGTACTTC	CASSERTSGGAFFYEQYF
TRBD1	.	TRBV5-6	TRBJ2-5	TGTGCCAGCAGCCCTTGGGACAGCCAAGAGACCCAGTACTTC	CASSPWDSQETQYF
.	.	TRBV29-1	TRBJ2-4	TGCAGCGTTGTCGATAAAAACATTCAGTACTTC	CSVVDKNIQYF
TRBD2	few	TRBV7-9	TRBJ2-7	TGTGCCAGCAGCCAGGGACTAGCGGGGGGGCTCGAGCAGTACTTC	CASSQGLAGGLEQYF
.	.	TRBV9	TRBJ1-2	TGTGCCAGCAGCTCTACCCCGGGAGCCTTTAACTATGGCTACACCTTC	CASSSTPGAFNYGYTF
TRBD1	few	TRBV30	TRBJ2-7	TGTGCCTGGAATACCGGGACAGGGGACTCGGGCGAGCAGTACTTC	CAWNTGTGDSGEQYF
TRBD2	.	TRBV30	TRBJ2-2	TGTGCCTGGAGTGTACGGGGGGCCGGGGAGCTGTTTTTT	CAWSVRGAGELFF
.	.	TRBV4-1	TRBJ1-3	TGCGCCAGCAGCCTGGCAGGGGCCGGAAACACCATATATTTT	CASSLAGAGNTIYF
TRBD1	once	TRBV4-2	TRBJ1-2	TGTGCCAGCAGCACGACAGGGAGTGGCTACACCTTC	CASSTTGSGYTF
.	.	TRBV6-6	TRBJ2-5	TGTGCCAGCAGTACCCTTGGGACACTAGAGACCCAGTACTTC	CASSTLGTLETQYF
.	.	TRBV5-6	TRBJ2-5	TGTGCCAGCAGCCCGCTCCACCAGGAGACCCAGTACTTC	CASSPLHQETQYF
TRBD2	.	TRBV5-4	TRBJ2-1	TGTGCCAGCAGCTTAGGACTAGCGGGGGGGCTTGAGCAGTTCTTC	CASSLGLAGGLEQFF
TRBD2	.	TRBV5-1	TRBJ2-1	TGCGCCAGCAGCTTAGGAGCGGGGGGCCAGGATGAGCAGTTCTTC	CASSLGAGGQDEQFF
TRBD1	.	TRBV29-1	TRBJ1-2	TGCAGCATTTGGACAGGGGGCCTCTATGGCTACACCTTC	CSIWTGGLYGYTF
.	.	TRBV7-9	TRBJ1-1	TGTGCCTTCAGCCTTCCAGACAACACTGAAGCTTTCTTT	CAFSLPDNTEAFF
.	.	TRBV2	TRBJ2-3	TGTGCCAGCACCCCTAGAATCACAGATACGCAGTATTTT	CASTPRITDTQYF
.	few	TRBV4-3	TRBJ2-3	TGCGCCTCTAAGTGGGGGAAAGAAACAGATACGCAGTATTTT	CASKWGKETDTQYF
TRBD2	.	TRBV6-5	TRBJ2-5	TGTGCCAGCAGTTCGACTAGCGGGGGAGAGACCCAGTACTTC	CASSSTSGGETQYF
.	many	TRBV6-4	TRBJ2-2	TGTGCCAGCAGTGAGTCTGACACCGGGGAGCTGTTTTTT	CASSESDTGELFF
TRBD2	.	TRBV9	TRBJ2-1	TGTGCCAGCAGCGTAGGCGGGGGGACCTACAATGAGCAGTTCTTC	CASSVGGGTYNEQFF
.	.	TRBV11-2	TRBJ1-5	TGTGCCAGCAGCTTTCCAGGGTACAATCAGCCCCAGCATTTT	CASSFPGYNQPQHF
.	.	TRBV7-9	TRBJ2-2	TGTGCCAGCAACACACTCCGGGCTACAAAAGGGGGCACCGGGGAGCTGTTTTTT	CASNTLRATKGGTGELFF
.	.	TRBV5-1	TRBJ1-1	TGCGCCAGCAGCTTGTCCCTAGCTGCGCCCGCAGGGTGGGGGAACACTGAAGCTTTCTTT	CASSLSLAAPAGWGNTEAFF
TRBD1	.	TRBV4-3	TRBJ1-2	TGCGCCAGCAGCCAAGGTGGGGACAGGGCTTTCATGGACTACACCTTC	CASSQGGDRAFMDYTF
.	few	TRBV7-2	TRBJ2-1	TGTGCCAGCAGCTTAGATCTCTCCTACAATGAGCAGTTCTTC	CASSLDLSYNEQFF
TRBD1	.	TRBV7-9	TRBJ2-1	TGTGCCAGCAGCTCGGGACAGGGATATGAGCAGTTCTTC	CASSSGQGYEQFF
.	.	TRBV30	TRBJ1-1	TGTGCCTGGAACCTCGGGATCGGTACTGAAGCTTTCTTT	CAWNLGIGTEAFF
.	.	TRBV10-2	TRBJ2-7	TGCGCCAGCAGTGAGTCAAACGGATTCTACGAGCAGTACTTC	CASSESNGFYEQYF
.	.	TRBV5-1	TRBJ2-1	TGCGCCTCGGAGGGTTACAATGAGCAGTTCTTC	CASEGYNEQFF
TRBD2	.	TRBV29-1	TRBJ2-5	TGCAGCGTTATGGGACTAGCGGGGGCGAGGGAGCAGTACTTC	CSVMGLAGAREQYF
.	.	TRBV29-1	TRBJ2-1	TGCAGCGTGACCCCCTGGACCCGATCCTACAATGAGCAGTTCTTC	CSVTPWTRSYNEQFF
TRBD2	.	TRBV27	TRBJ2-1	TGTGCCAGCAGGGGGACTAGCGGGGGGAGCTCCTACAATGAGCAGTTCTTC	CASRGTSGGSSYNEQFF
TRBD1	.	TRBV7-9	TRBJ2-5	TGTGCCAGCAGCGGCCCCTGGACAGGCCACCAAGAGACCCAGTACTTC	CASSGPWTGHQETQYF
.	.	TRBV5-6	TRBJ1-1	TGTGCCAGCAGCTTGTGGGGGAGCACTGAAGCTTTCTTT	CASSLWGSTEAFF
TRBD1	.	TRBV30	TRBJ2-7	TGTGCCTGGAGTGGCTCGGGGGACAGGGCCCCCTACGAGCAGTACTTC	CAWSGSGDRAPYEQYF
.	few	TRBV9	TRBJ2-1	TGTGCCAGCAGCGTAGATTTATTTGGTGAGCAGTTCTTC	CASSVDLFGEQFF
.	.	TRBV10-3	TRBJ2-7	TGTGCCATCAGGGAACAGGGCCCGAGGGAGCAGTACTTC	CAIREQGPREQYF
.	.	TRBV13	TRBJ2-1	TGTGCCAGCAGCTCGAATAGCAATGAGCAGTTCTTC	CASSSNSNEQFF
TRBD2	.	TRBV6-6	TRBJ2-3	TGTGCCAGCAGGCTGACTAGCGGGGGGACAGATACGCAGTATTTT	CASRLTSGGTDTQYF
.	few	TRBV5-5	TRBJ2-3	TGTGCCAGCAGCCTGATGGTCACAGATACGCAGTATTTT	CASSLMVTDTQYF
TRBD1	.	TRBV7-8	TRBJ2-7	TGTGCCAGCAGCTCACCGGGACAGGGGGTCGAGCAGTACTTC	CASSSPGQGVEQYF
TRBD1	.	TRBV6-6	TRBJ1-3	TGTGCCAGCAGTCTCATTAGAAGGGGGCCTGGAAACACCATATATTTT	CASSLIRRGPGNTIYF